What follows describes a single TCR beta chain. Authors' data handling: Researchers report that nucleated cell counts were estimated from reference gene primer amplification. Sequencing was performed with immunoSEQ multiplex PCR; in TCRdb, only in-frame clones are kept and a portion is missing. The DNA was the basis for D and trimming; V, J and clone size are from that table. The profile shows 150,000 to 200,000 clones, around 90% of them singletons. This sample was taken from a study of blood T cell repertoires in COVID-19. With 6 bases clipped from V and 4 bases from J, the junction kept 11 bases outside the gene matches. Germline V CDR1 and CDR2: MNHNY, SVGAGI (reference sequence). The length of the CDR3 is 15 residues.

Sequencing input: peripheral blood. The J gene is TRBJ2-7, the V gene TRBV6-6; 8 nucleotides align to TRBD2. This receptor was identified in a human donor in a cohort sampled during active COVID-19. The CDR3 loop reads CASSPFGGGKYEQYF. In DNA, the CDR3 is TGTGCCAGCAGCCCGTTCGGGGGGGGCAAATACGAGCAGTACTTC.